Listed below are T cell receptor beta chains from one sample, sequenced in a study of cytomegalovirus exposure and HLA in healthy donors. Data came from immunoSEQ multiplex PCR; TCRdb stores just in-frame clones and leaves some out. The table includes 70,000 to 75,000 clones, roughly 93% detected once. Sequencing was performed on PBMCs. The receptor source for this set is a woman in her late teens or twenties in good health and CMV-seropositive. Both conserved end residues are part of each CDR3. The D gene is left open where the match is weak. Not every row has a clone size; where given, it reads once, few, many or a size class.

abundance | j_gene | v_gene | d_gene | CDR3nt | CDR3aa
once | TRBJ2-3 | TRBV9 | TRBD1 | TGTGCCAGCAGCGTGTCAGGGGGCAAGGCAGATACGCAGTATTTT | CASSVSGGKADTQYF
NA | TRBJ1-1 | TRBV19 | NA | TGTGCCAGTCGTGGGCTCCCGCTAAACACTGAAGCTTTCTTT | CASRGLPLNTEAFF
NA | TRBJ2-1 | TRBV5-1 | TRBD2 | TGCGCCAGCAGCTTGACGGCGGGAGTCTCCTACAATGAGCAGTTCTTC | CASSLTAGVSYNEQFF
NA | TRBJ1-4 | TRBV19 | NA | TGTGCCAGTAGTATAATCTCGGGTCAACTGTTTTTT | CASSIISGQLFF
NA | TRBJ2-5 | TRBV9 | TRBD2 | TGTGCCAGCAGCGAAGGACTAGGAGAGACCCAGTACTTC | CASSEGLGETQYF
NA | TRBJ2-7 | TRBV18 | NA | TGTGCCAGCTCACCAATCGGGACACAAACCTACGAGCAGTACTTC | CASSPIGTQTYEQYF
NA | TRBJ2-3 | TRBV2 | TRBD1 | TGTGCCAGCAGTCTGGACAGGGCAGGCGATACGCAGTATTTT | CASSLDRAGDTQYF
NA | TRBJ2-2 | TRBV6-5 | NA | TGTGCCAGCAGTTACTCACGGGCCGGGGAGCTGTTTTTT | CASSYSRAGELFF
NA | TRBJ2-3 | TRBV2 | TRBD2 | TGTGCCAGCACCAAGACTAGCGGGGATACAGATACGCAGTATTTT | CASTKTSGDTDTQYF
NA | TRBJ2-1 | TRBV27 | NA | TGTGCCAGCAACTCGGGACTGAATTACAATGAGCAGTTCTTC | CASNSGLNYNEQFF
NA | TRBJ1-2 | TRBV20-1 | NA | TGCAGTGCTAGGCCTGGCGGCTACACCTTC | CSARPGGYTF
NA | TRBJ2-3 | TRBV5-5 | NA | TGTGCCAGCAGCTTGGTTGGCCTCACAGATACGCAGTATTTT | CASSLVGLTDTQYF
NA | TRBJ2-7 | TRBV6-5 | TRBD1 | TGTGCCAGACCGCCGTCCGGGACAGGGGGCGACGAGCAGTACTTC | CARPPSGTGGDEQYF
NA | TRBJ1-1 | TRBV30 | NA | TGTCCCCATGTCTGGACAGCCGTAAGGGGCGCAACAGCTTTCTTT | CPHVWTAVRGATAFF
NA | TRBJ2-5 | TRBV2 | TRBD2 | TGTGCCAGCATCGGGGGGGCGCGAGAGACCCAGTACTTC | CASIGGARETQYF
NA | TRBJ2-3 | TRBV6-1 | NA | TGTGCATCGAGGCGGATCACAGATACGCAGTATTTT | CASRRITDTQYF
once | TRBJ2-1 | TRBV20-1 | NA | TGCAGTGTTCGGGTAAACAATGAGCAGTTCTTC | CSVRVNNEQFF
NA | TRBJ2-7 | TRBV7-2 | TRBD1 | TGTGCCAGCAGCCGGGGACAGGGCGCCTACGAGCAGTACTTC | CASSRGQGAYEQYF
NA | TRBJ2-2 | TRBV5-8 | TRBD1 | TGTGCCAGCACCGGGACAGTAGGATTCGCGAACACCGGGGAGCTGTTTTTT | CASTGTVGFANTGELFF
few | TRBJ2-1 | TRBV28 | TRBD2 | TGTGCCAGCAGCTCTGAACTAGCGGGAGGGAGATACAATGAGCAGTTCTTC | CASSSELAGGRYNEQFF
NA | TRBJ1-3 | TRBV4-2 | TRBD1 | TGTGCCAGCAGCCAAGAATGGGGACAGGGACACACCATATATTTT | CASSQEWGQGHTIYF
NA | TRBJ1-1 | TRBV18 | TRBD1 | TGTGCCAGCTCACTTCAGGACAGGGTCGGTGAAGCTTTCTTT | CASSLQDRVGEAFF
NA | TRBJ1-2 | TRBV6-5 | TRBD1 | TGTGCCAGCAGTTACTCGGGGGCAGGGGGCGGCTATGGCTACACCTTC | CASSYSGAGGGYGYTF
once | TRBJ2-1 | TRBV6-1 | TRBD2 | TGTGCCAGCAGTGGAGCGGGAGGGTACAATGAGCAGTTCTTC | CASSGAGGYNEQFF
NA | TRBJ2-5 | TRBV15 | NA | TGTGCCACCAGCAGAGATAGGGGGATGGAGACCCAGTACTTC | CATSRDRGMETQYF
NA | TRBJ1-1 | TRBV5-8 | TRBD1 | TGTGCCAGCAGCTCCCGACAGGGGATGAACACTGAAGCTTTCTTT | CASSSRQGMNTEAFF
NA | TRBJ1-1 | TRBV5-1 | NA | TGCGCCAGCAGCTTGAGCCCCGTTACCGCTCCCGTTTTCTTT | CASSLSPVTAPVFF
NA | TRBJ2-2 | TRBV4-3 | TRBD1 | TGCGCCAGCAGCCATTCATCGGGACAGGGTCGGGCCGGGGAGCTGTTTTTT | CASSHSSGQGRAGELFF
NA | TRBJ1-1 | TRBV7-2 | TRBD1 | TGTGCCAGCAGCTCCCAAGGACAGGGAATCACTGAAGCTTTCTTT | CASSSQGQGITEAFF
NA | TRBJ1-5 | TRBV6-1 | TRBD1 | TGTGCCAGCAGTGGACTAAACAGGGGGCGGCAACAGCCCCAGCATTTT | CASSGLNRGRQQPQHF
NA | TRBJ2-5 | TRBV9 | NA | TGTGCCAGCAGCGTACTACAAGAGACCCAGTACTTC | CASSVLQETQYF
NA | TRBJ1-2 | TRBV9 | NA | TGTGCCAGCAGCACCAGCGGGGGTGATGGCTACACCTTC | CASSTSGGDGYTF
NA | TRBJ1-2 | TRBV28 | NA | TGTGCCACCAAGGGCTTTGGACAGAACTATGGCTACACCTTC | CATKGFGQNYGYTF
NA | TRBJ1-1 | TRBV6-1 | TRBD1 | TGTGCCAGCAGTGGTACAGGGGGGAACACTGAAGCTTTCTTT | CASSGTGGNTEAFF
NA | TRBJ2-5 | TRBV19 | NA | TGTGCCACTGACAATAGCGGAGGAGAGACCCAGTACTTC | CATDNSGGETQYF
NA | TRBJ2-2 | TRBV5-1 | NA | TGCGCCAGCAGCCAACGAGGTACCGGGGAGCTGTTTTTT | CASSQRGTGELFF
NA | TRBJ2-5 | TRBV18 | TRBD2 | TGTGCCAGCTTCCGGACTAGCGGATCGTTGCAAGAGACCCAGTACTTC | CASFRTSGSLQETQYF
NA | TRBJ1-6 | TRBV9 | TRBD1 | TGTGCCAGCAGTCGACAGGGGGCTTCCTATAATTCACCCCTCCACTTT | CASSRQGASYNSPLHF
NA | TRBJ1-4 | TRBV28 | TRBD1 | TGTGCCAGCGGGACACAGGGGGCTATGATTGGTGAAAAACTGTTTTTT | CASGTQGAMIGEKLFF
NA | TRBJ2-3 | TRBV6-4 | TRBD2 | TGTGCCAGCAGTGACCGGGGCGGGGGTAGCACAGATACGCAGTATTTT | CASSDRGGGSTDTQYF
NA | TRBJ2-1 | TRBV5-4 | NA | TGTGCCAGCAGCCCTACTGTGGTAGTACCGAAGTCTTACAATGAGCAGTTCTTC | CASSPTVVVPKSYNEQFF
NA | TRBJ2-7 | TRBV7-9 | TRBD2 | TGTGCCAGCAGCTCGGGGACTAGCGGTTACGAGCAGTACTTC | CASSSGTSGYEQYF
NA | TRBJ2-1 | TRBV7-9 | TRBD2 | TGTGCCAGCAGCTTAGGAGCGGGGATAAACAATGAGCAGTTCTTC | CASSLGAGINNEQFF
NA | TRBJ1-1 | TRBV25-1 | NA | TGTGCCAGCATCGAGGGGGACACTGAAGCTTTCTTT | CASIEGDTEAFF
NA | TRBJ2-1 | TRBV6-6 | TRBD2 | TGTGCCAGCATCTTGACTAGCGGGGGAGAGCAGTTCTTC | CASILTSGGEQFF
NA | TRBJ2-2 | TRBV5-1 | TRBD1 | TGCGCCAGCGTCGCTACGGCAGGGGGGAACACCGGGGAGCTGTTTTTT | CASVATAGGNTGELFF
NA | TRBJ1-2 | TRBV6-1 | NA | TGTGCCAGCAGTGATTCCCTTGGGAGGGGGACCAATGGCTACACCTTC | CASSDSLGRGTNGYTF
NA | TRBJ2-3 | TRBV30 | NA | TGTGCCTGGAGTGGATTCCCCCGGACAGATACGCAGTATTTT | CAWSGFPRTDTQYF
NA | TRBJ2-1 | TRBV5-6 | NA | TGTGCCAGCAGCTTACGTACATCCTACAATGAGCAGTTCTTC | CASSLRTSYNEQFF
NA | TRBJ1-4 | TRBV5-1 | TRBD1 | TGCGCCAGCAGCTCCGCGGGACAGGTTAATGAAAAACTGTTTTTT | CASSSAGQVNEKLFF
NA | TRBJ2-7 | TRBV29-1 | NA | TGCAGCGTATCGGATGGGAGCTCCTACGAGCAGTACTTC | CSVSDGSSYEQYF
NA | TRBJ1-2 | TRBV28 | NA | TGTGCCAGCAGTTTATTCGTCAGGAACTATGGCTACACCTTC | CASSLFVRNYGYTF
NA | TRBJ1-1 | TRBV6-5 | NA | TGTGCCAGCAGTTACTCGATAGGTGCGGGGAACACTGAAGCTTTCTTT | CASSYSIGAGNTEAFF
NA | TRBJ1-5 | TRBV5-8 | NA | TGTGCCACGGCAGGGGATCGCAATCAGCCCCAGCATTTT | CATAGDRNQPQHF
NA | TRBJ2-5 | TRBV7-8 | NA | TGTGCCAGCAGCCCTGGATCAGGGTATTCCGGGGAGACCCAGTACTTC | CASSPGSGYSGETQYF
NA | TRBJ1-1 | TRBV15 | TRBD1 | TGTGCCACCAGCAGGGGACAGGAAGGGGCTGAAGCTTTCTTT | CATSRGQEGAEAFF
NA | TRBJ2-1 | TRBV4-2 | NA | TGTGCCAGCAGCCAGCAGCGGGTCTACAATGAGCAGTTCTTC | CASSQQRVYNEQFF
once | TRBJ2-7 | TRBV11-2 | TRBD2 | TGTGCCAGCAGCTACGGGGGGGCCACAGAAGTTACCTACGAGCAGTACTTC | CASSYGGATEVTYEQYF
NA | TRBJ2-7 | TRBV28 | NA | TGTGCCAGCAAGGAGAGAAACTCCTACGAGCAGTACTTC | CASKERNSYEQYF
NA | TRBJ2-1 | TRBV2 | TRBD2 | TGTGCCAGCAGTGCCATAGGGCTAGCGGGACCCAATGAGCAGTTCTTC | CASSAIGLAGPNEQFF